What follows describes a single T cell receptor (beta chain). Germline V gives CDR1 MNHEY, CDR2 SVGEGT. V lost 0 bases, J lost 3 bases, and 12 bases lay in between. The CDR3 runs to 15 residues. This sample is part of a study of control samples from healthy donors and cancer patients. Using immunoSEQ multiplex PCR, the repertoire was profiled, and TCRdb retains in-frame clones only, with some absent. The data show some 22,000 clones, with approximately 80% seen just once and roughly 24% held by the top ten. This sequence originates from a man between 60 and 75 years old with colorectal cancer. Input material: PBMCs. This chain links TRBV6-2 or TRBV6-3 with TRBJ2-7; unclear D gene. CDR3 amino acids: CASSYSETQIYEQYV. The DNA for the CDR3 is TGTGCCAGCAGTTACTCGGAGACTCAAATCTACGAGCAGTACGTC.